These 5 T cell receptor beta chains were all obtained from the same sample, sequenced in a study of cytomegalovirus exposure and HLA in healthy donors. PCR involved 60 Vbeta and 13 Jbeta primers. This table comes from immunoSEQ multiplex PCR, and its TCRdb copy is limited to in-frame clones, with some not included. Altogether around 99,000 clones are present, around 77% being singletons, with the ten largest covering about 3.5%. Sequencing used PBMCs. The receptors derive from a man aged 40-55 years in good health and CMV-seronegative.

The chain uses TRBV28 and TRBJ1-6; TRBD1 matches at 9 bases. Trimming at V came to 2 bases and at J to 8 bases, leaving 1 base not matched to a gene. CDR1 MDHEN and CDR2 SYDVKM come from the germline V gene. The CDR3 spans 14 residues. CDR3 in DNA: TGTGCCAGCAGTTTAGACAGGGGGGATTCACCCCTCCACTTT. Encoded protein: CASSLDRGDSPLHF.

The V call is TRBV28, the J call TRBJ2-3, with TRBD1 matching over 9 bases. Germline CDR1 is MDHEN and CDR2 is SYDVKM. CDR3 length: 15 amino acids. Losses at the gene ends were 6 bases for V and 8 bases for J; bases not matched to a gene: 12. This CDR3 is CASRESTGGRGTQYF. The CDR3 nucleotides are TGTGCCAGCAGGGAATCGACAGGGGGGAGAGGTACGCAGTATTTT. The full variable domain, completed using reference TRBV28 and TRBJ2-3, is DVKVTQSSRYLVKRTGEKVFLECVQDMDHENMFWYRQDPGLGLRLIYFSYDVKMKEKGDIPEGYSVSREKKERFSLILESASTNQTSMYLCASRESTGGRGTQYFGPGTRLTVL.

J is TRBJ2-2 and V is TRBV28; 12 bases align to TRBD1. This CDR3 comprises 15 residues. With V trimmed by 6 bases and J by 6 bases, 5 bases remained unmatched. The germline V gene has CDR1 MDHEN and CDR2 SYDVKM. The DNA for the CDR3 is TGTGCCAGCAGGCGGGACAGGGGGCGCGCCGGGGAGCTGTTTTTT. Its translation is CASRRDRGRAGELFF.

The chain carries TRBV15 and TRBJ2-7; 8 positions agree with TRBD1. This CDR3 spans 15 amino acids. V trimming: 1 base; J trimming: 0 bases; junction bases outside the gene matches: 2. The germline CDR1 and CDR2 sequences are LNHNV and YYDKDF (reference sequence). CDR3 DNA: TGTGCCACCAGCAGAGGAACAGGGGGCTCCTACGAGCAGTACTTC. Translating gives CATSRGTGGSYEQYF.

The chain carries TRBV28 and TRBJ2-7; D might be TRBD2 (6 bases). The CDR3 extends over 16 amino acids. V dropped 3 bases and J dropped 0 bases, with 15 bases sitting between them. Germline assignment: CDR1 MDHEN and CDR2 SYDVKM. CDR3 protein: CASSLRGAPNSYEQYF. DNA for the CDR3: TGTGCCAGCAGTTTGCGCGGGGCCCCAAACTCCTACGAGCAGTACTTC.